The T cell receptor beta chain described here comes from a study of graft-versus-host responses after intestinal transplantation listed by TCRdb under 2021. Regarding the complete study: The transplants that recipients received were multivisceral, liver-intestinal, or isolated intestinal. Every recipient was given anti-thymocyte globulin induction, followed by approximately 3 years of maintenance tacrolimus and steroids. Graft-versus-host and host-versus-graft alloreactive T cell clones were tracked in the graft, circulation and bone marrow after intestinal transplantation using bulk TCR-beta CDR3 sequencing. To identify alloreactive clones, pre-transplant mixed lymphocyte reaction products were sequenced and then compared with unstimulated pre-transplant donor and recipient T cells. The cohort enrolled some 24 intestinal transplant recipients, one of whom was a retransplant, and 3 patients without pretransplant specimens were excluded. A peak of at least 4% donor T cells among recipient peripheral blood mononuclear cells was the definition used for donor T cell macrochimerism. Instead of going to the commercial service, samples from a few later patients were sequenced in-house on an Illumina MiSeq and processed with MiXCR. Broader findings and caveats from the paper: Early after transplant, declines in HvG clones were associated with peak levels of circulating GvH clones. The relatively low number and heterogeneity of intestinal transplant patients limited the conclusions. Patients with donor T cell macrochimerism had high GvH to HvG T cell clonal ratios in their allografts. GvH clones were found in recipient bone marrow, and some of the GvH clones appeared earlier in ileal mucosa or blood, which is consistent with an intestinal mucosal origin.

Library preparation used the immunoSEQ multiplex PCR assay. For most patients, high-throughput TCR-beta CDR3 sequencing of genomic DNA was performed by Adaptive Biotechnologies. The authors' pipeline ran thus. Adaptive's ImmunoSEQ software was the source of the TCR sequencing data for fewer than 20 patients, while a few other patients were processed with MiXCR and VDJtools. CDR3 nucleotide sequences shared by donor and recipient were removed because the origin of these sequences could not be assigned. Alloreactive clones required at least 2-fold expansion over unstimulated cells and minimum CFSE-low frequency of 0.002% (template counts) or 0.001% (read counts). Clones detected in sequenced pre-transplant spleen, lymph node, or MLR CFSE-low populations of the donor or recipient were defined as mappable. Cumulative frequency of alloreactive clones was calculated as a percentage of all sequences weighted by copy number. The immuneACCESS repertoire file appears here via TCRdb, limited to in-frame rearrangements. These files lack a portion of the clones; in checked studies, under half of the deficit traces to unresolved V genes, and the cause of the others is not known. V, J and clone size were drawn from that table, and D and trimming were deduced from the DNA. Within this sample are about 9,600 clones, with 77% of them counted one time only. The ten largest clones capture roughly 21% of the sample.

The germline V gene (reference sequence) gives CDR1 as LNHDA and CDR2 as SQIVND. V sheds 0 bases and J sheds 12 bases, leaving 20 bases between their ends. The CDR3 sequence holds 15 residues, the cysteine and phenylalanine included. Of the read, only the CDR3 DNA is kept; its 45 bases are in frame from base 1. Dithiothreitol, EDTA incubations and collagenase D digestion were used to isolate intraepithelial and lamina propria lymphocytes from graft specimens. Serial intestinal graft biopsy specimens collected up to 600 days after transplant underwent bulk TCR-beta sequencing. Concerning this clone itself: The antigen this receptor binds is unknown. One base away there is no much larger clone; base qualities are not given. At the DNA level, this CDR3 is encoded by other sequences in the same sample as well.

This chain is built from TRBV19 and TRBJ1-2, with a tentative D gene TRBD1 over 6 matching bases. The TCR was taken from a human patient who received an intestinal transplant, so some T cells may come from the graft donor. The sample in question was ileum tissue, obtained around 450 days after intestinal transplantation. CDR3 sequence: CASSIDLLGKGGHTF. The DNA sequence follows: TGTGCCAGTAGTATAGATCTACTGGGTAAGGGGGGCCACACCTTC. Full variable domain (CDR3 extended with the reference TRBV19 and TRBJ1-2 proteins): DGGITQSPKYLFRKEGQNVTLSCEQNLNHDAMYWYRQDPGQGLRLIYYSQIVNDFQKGDIAEGYSVSREKKESFPLTVTSAQKNPTAFYLCASSIDLLGKGGHTFGSGTRLTVV.